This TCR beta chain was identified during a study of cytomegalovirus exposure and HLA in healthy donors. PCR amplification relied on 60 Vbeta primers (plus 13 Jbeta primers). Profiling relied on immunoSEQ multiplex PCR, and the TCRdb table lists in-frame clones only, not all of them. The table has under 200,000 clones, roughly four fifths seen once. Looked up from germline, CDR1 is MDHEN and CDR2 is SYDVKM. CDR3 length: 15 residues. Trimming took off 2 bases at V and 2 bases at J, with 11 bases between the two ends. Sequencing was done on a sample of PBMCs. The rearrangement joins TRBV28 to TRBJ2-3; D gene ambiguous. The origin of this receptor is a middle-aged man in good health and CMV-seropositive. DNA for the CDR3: TGTGCCAGCAGTTTACCTTCCCAACTCACAGATACGCAGTATTTT. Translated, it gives CASSLPSQLTDTQYF.